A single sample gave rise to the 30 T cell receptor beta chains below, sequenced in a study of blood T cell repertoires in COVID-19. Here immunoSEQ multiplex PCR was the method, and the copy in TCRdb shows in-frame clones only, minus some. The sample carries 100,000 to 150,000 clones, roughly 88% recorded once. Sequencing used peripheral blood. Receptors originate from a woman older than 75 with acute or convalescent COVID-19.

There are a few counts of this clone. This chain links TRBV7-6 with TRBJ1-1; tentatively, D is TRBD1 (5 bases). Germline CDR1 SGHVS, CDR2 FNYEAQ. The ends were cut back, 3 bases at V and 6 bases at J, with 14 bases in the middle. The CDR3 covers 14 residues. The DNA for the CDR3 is TGTGCCAGCAGCTTCCCCGGGGGTGGTTCTGAAGCTTTCTTT. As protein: CASSFPGGGSEAFF.

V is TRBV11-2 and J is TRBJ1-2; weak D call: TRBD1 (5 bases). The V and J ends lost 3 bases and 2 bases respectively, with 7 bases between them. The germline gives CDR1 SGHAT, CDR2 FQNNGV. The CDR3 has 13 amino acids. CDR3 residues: CASSFDSNYGYTF. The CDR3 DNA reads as TGTGCCAGCAGCTTTGACAGCAACTATGGCTACACCTTC.

CDR3 DNA sequence: TGCAGTCACCGACAGCGGGTACATTTT. Translating gives CSHRQRVHF. V gene TRBV20-1 combines with J gene TRBJ1-5; D might be TRBD1 (5 bases). The CDR3 covers 9 residues. The germline V gene has CDR1 DFQATT and CDR2 SNEGSKA (reference sequence). V lost 8 bases and J lost 16, with 15 bases in between.

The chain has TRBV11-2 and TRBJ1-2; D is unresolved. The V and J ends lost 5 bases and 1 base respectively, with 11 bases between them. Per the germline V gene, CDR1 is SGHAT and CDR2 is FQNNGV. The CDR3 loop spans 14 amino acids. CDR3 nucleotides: TGTGCCAGCAGCGGTTCGTACTATAACTATGGCTACACCTTC. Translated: CASSGSYYNYGYTF.

DNA for the CDR3: TGTGCCAGCAGTGACGGGATCTCTGGAAACACCATATATTTT. It yields the protein CASSDGISGNTIYF. The chain carries TRBV6-1 and TRBJ1-3, with no clear D. From germline, CDR1 is MNHNS and CDR2 SASEGT. V lost 3 bases, J lost 0 bases, and 6 bases lay in between. The CDR3 runs to 14 residues.

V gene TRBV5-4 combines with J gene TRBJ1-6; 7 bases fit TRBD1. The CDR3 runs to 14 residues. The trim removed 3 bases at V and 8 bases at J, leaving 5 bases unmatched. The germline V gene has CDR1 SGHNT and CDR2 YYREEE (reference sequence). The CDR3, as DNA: TGTGCCAGCAGCTCGGACAGGATTTATTCACCCCTCCACTTT. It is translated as CASSSDRIYSPLHF.

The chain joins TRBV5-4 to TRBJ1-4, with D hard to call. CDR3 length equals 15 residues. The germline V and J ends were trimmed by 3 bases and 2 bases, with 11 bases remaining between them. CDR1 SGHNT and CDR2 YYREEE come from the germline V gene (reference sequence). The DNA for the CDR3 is TGTGCCAGCAGCTCGGCACGAGGGACTAATGAAAAACTGTTTTTT. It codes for CASSSARGTNEKLFF.

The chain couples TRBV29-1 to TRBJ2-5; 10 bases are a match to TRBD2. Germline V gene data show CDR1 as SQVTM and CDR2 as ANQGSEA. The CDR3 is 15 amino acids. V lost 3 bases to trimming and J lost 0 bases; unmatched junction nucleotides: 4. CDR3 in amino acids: CSVDGSGGYQETQYF. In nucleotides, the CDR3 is TGCAGCGTTGACGGTAGCGGGGGGTACCAAGAGACCCAGTACTTC. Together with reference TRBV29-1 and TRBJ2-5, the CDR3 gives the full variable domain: SAVISQKPSRDICQRGTSLTIQCQVDSQVTMMFWYRQQPGQSLTLIATANQGSEATYESGFVIDKFPISRPNLTFSTLTVSNMSPEDSSIYLCSVDGSGGYQETQYFGPGTRLLVL.

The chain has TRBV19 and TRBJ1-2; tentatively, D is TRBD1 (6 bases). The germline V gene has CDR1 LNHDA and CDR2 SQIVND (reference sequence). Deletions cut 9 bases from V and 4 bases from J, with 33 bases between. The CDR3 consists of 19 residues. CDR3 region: CASSSPTGTTTGGLYGYTF. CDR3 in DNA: TGTGCCAGCTCATCCCCCACCGGGACAACGACGGGGGGACTCTATGGCTACACCTTC.

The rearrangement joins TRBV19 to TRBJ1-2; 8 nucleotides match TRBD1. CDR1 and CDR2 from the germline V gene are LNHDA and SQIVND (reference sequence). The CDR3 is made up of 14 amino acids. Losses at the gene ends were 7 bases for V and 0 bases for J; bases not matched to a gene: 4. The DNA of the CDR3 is TGTGCCAGTACCGTGGACAGGGCTAACTATGGCTACACCTTC. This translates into CASTVDRANYGYTF.

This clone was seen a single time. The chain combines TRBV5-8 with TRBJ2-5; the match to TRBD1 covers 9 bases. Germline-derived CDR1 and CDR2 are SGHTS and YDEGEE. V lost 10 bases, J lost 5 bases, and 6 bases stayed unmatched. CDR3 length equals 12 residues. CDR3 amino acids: CAYGTGLETQYF. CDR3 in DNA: TGTGCCTACGGGACAGGGTTGGAGACCCAGTACTTC. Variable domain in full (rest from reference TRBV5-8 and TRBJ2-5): EAGVTQSPTHLIKTRGQQATLRCSPISGHTSVYWYQQALGLGLQFLLWYDEGEERNRGNFPPRFSGRQFPNYSSELNVNALELEDSALYLCAYGTGLETQYFGPGTRLLVL.

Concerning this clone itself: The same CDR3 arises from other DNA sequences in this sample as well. CDR3 in amino acids: CASSVAGSTDTQYF. CDR3 sequence (DNA): TGTGCCAGCAGCGTGGCGGGGAGCACAGATACGCAGTATTTT. The rearrangement uses TRBV9 and TRBJ2-3, with D perhaps TRBD2 (6 bases). The CDR3 contains 14 residues. Trimming removed 2 bases at V and 0 bases at J, with 7 bases between. CDR1 and CDR2 from the germline V gene are SGDLS and YYNGEE.

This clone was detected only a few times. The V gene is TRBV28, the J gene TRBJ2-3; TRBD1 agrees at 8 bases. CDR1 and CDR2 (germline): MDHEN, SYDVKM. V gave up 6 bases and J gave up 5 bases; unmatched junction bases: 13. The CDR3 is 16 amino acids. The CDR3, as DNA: TGTGCCAGCAGGGTTGGAGGCAGGGGGCCGGTAGATACGCAGTATTTT. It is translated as CASRVGGRGPVDTQYF.

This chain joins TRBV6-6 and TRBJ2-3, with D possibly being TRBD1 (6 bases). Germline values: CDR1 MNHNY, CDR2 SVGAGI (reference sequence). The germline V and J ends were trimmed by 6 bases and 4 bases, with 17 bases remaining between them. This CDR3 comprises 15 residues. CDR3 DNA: TGTGCCAGCAGACCCCCGACAGGTTCGGCAGATACGCAGTATTTT. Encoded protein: CASRPPTGSADTQYF.

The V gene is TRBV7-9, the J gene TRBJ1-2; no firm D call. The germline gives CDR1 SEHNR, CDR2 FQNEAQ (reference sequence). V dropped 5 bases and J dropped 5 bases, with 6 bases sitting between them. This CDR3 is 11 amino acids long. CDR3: CASSMQYGYTF. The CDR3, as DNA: TGTGCCAGCAGCATGCAGTATGGCTACACCTTC.

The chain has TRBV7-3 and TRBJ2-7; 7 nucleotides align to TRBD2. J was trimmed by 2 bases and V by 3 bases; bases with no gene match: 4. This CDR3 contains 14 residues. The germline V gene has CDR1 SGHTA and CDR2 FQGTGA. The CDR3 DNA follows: TGTGCCAGCAGCTTGGGGGGAGGGACCTACGAGCAGTACTTC. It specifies CASSLGGGTYEQYF.

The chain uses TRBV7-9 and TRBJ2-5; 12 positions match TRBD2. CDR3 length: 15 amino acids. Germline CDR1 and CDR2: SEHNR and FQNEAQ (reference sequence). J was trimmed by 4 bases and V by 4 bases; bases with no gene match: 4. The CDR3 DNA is TGTGCCAGCAGCTCCCAGGGACTAGCGGGAGAGACCCAGTACTTC. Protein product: CASSSQGLAGETQYF.

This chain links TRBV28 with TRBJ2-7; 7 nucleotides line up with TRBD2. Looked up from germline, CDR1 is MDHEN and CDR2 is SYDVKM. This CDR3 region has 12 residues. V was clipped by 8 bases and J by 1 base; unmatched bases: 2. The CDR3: CASWGGSYEQYF. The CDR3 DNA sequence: TGTGCCAGCTGGGGGGGGTCCTACGAGCAGTACTTC. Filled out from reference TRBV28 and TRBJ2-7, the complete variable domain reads DVKVTQSSRYLVKRTGEKVFLECVQDMDHENMFWYRQDPGLGLRLIYFSYDVKMKEKGDIPEGYSVSREKKERFSLILESASTNQTSMYLCASWGGSYEQYFGPGTRLTVT.

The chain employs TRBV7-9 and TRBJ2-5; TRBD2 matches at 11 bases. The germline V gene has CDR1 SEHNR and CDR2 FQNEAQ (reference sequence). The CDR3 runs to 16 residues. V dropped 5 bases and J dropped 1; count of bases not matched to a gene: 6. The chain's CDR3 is CASSRGLAAFQETQYF. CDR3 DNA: TGTGCCAGCAGCCGGGGACTAGCGGCCTTCCAAGAGACCCAGTACTTC. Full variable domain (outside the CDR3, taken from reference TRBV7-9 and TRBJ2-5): DTGVSQNPRHKITKRGQNVTFRCDPISEHNRLYWYRQTLGQGPEFLTYFQNEAQLEKSRLLSDRFSAERPKGSFSTLEIQRTEQGDSAMYLCASSRGLAAFQETQYFGPGTRLLVL.

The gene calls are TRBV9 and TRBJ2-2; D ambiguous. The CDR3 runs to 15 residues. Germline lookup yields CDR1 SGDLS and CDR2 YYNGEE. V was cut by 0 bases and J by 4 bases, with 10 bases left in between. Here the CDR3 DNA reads TGTGCCAGCAGCGTAGGCCCAGAACCCACCGGGGAGCTGTTTTTT. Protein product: CASSVGPEPTGELFF.

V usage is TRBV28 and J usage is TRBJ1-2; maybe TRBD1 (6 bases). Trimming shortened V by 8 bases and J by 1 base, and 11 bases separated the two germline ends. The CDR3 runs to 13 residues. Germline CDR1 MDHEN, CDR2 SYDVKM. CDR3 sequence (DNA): TGTGCCAGCTGCCCGGACAGTAACTATGGCTACACCTTC. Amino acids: CASCPDSNYGYTF.

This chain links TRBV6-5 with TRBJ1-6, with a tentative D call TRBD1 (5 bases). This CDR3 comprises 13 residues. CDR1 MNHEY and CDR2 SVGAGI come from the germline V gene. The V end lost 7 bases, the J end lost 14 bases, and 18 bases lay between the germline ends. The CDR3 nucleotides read TGTGCCAGCAACAGGACGGGGGAAGGCACCCTCCACTTT. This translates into CASNRTGEGTLHF.

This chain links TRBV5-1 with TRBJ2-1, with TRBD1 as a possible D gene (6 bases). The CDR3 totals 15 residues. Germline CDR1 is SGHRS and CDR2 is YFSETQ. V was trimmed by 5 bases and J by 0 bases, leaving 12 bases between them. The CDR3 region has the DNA TGCGCCAGCAGTCAGGACAGAACCTCCTACAATGAGCAGTTCTTC. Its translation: CASSQDRTSYNEQFF.

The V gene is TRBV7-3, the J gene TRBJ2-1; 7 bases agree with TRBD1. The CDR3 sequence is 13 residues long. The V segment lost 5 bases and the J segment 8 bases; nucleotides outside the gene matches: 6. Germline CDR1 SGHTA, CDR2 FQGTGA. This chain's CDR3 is CASSLTGSDEQFF. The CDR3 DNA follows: TGTGCCAGCAGCCTGACAGGGAGCGATGAGCAGTTCTTC.

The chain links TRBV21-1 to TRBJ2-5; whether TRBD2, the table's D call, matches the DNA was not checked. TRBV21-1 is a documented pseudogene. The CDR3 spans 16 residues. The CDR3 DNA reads TGTGCCAGCAGCGCTCCGGGACTAGCGGGACTGGAGACCCAGTACTTC. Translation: CASSAPGLAGLETQYF.

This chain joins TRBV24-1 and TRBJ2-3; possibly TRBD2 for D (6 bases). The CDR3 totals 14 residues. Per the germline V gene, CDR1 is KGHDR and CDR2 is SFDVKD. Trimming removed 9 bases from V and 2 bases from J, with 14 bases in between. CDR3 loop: CATRGSRDTDTQYF. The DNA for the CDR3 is TGTGCCACCCGGGGGAGCCGAGACACAGATACGCAGTATTTT.

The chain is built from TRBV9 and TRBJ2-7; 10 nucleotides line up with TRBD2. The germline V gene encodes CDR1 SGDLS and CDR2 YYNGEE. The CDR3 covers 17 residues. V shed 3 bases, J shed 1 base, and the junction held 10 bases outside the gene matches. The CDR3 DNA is TGTGCCAGCAGCGCCCGTTCTACACTAGCGGGGTCCTACGAGCAGTACTTC. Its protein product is CASSARSTLAGSYEQYF.

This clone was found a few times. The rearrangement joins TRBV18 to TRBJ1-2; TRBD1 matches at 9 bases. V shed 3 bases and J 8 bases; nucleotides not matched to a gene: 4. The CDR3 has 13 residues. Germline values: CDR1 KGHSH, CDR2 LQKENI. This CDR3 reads CASSPGQGKGYTF. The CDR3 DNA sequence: TGTGCCAGCTCACCGGGACAGGGCAAGGGCTACACCTTC.

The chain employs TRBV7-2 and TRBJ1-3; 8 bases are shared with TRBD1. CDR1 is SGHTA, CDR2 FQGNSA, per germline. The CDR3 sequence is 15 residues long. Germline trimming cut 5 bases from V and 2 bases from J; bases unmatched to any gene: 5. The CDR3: CASSTRTGTGNTIYF. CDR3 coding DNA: TGTGCCAGCAGCACAAGGACAGGGACTGGAAACACCATATATTTT.

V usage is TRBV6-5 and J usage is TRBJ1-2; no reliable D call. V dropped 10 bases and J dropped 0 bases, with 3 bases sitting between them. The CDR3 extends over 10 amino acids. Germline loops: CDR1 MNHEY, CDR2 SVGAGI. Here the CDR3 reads CATTNYGYTF. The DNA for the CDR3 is TGTGCCACTACTAACTATGGCTACACCTTC.